Ten or more counts support the clone carrying this TCR beta chain. No antigen is known for it. Combining iRepertoire HTBI primers with Arm-PCR of CDR3 regions, the authors built TCR beta libraries. TCRdb reprocessed the multiplex PCR reads via MiXCR and lists one record per CDR3 protein. Of roughly 420,000 distinct CDR3 sequences listed, 15% to 19% are singletons. These data originate in a study of regulatory T cells in long-lasting Graves disease. Study at large: Under 3 months of antithyroid drugs had been taken by newly diagnosed Graves' patients.

Findings and limits, study-wide: Not thyroid tissue but only peripheral blood was studied.

This CDR3 has 13 amino acids. Trimming removed 3 bases from V and 8 bases from J, with 8 bases in between. As for time point: newly diagnosed GD, antithyroid drugs for less than 3 months. Generation of the TCR library employed RNA extracted from PBMCs. The TCR comes from a female donor with Graves disease. The source material was peripheral blood mononuclear cells (PBMCs), sampled at new diagnosis, from a patient treated with antithyroid drugs. The gene calls are TRBV12-3 or TRBV12-4 and TRBJ1-6; unclear D gene. Here the CDR3 reads CASSFTGDSPLHF. In DNA, the CDR3 is TGTGCCAGCAGTTTCACCGGGGATTCACCCCTCCACTTT.